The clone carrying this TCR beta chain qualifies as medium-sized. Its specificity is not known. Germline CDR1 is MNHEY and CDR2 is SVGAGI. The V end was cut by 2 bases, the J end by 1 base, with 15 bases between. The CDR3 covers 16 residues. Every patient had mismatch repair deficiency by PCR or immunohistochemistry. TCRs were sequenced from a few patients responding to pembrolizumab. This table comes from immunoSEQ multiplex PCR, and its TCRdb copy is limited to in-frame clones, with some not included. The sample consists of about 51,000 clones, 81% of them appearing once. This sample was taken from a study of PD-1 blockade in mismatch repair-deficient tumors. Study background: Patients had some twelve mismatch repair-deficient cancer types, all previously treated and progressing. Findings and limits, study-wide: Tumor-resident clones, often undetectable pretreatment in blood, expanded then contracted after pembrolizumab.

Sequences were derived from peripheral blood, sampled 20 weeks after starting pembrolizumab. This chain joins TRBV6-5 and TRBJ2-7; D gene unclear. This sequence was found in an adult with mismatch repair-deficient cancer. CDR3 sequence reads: CASSYTSDRSSYEQYF. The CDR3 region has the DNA TGTGCCAGCAGTTACACTTCAGATAGATCATCCTACGAGCAGTACTTC.